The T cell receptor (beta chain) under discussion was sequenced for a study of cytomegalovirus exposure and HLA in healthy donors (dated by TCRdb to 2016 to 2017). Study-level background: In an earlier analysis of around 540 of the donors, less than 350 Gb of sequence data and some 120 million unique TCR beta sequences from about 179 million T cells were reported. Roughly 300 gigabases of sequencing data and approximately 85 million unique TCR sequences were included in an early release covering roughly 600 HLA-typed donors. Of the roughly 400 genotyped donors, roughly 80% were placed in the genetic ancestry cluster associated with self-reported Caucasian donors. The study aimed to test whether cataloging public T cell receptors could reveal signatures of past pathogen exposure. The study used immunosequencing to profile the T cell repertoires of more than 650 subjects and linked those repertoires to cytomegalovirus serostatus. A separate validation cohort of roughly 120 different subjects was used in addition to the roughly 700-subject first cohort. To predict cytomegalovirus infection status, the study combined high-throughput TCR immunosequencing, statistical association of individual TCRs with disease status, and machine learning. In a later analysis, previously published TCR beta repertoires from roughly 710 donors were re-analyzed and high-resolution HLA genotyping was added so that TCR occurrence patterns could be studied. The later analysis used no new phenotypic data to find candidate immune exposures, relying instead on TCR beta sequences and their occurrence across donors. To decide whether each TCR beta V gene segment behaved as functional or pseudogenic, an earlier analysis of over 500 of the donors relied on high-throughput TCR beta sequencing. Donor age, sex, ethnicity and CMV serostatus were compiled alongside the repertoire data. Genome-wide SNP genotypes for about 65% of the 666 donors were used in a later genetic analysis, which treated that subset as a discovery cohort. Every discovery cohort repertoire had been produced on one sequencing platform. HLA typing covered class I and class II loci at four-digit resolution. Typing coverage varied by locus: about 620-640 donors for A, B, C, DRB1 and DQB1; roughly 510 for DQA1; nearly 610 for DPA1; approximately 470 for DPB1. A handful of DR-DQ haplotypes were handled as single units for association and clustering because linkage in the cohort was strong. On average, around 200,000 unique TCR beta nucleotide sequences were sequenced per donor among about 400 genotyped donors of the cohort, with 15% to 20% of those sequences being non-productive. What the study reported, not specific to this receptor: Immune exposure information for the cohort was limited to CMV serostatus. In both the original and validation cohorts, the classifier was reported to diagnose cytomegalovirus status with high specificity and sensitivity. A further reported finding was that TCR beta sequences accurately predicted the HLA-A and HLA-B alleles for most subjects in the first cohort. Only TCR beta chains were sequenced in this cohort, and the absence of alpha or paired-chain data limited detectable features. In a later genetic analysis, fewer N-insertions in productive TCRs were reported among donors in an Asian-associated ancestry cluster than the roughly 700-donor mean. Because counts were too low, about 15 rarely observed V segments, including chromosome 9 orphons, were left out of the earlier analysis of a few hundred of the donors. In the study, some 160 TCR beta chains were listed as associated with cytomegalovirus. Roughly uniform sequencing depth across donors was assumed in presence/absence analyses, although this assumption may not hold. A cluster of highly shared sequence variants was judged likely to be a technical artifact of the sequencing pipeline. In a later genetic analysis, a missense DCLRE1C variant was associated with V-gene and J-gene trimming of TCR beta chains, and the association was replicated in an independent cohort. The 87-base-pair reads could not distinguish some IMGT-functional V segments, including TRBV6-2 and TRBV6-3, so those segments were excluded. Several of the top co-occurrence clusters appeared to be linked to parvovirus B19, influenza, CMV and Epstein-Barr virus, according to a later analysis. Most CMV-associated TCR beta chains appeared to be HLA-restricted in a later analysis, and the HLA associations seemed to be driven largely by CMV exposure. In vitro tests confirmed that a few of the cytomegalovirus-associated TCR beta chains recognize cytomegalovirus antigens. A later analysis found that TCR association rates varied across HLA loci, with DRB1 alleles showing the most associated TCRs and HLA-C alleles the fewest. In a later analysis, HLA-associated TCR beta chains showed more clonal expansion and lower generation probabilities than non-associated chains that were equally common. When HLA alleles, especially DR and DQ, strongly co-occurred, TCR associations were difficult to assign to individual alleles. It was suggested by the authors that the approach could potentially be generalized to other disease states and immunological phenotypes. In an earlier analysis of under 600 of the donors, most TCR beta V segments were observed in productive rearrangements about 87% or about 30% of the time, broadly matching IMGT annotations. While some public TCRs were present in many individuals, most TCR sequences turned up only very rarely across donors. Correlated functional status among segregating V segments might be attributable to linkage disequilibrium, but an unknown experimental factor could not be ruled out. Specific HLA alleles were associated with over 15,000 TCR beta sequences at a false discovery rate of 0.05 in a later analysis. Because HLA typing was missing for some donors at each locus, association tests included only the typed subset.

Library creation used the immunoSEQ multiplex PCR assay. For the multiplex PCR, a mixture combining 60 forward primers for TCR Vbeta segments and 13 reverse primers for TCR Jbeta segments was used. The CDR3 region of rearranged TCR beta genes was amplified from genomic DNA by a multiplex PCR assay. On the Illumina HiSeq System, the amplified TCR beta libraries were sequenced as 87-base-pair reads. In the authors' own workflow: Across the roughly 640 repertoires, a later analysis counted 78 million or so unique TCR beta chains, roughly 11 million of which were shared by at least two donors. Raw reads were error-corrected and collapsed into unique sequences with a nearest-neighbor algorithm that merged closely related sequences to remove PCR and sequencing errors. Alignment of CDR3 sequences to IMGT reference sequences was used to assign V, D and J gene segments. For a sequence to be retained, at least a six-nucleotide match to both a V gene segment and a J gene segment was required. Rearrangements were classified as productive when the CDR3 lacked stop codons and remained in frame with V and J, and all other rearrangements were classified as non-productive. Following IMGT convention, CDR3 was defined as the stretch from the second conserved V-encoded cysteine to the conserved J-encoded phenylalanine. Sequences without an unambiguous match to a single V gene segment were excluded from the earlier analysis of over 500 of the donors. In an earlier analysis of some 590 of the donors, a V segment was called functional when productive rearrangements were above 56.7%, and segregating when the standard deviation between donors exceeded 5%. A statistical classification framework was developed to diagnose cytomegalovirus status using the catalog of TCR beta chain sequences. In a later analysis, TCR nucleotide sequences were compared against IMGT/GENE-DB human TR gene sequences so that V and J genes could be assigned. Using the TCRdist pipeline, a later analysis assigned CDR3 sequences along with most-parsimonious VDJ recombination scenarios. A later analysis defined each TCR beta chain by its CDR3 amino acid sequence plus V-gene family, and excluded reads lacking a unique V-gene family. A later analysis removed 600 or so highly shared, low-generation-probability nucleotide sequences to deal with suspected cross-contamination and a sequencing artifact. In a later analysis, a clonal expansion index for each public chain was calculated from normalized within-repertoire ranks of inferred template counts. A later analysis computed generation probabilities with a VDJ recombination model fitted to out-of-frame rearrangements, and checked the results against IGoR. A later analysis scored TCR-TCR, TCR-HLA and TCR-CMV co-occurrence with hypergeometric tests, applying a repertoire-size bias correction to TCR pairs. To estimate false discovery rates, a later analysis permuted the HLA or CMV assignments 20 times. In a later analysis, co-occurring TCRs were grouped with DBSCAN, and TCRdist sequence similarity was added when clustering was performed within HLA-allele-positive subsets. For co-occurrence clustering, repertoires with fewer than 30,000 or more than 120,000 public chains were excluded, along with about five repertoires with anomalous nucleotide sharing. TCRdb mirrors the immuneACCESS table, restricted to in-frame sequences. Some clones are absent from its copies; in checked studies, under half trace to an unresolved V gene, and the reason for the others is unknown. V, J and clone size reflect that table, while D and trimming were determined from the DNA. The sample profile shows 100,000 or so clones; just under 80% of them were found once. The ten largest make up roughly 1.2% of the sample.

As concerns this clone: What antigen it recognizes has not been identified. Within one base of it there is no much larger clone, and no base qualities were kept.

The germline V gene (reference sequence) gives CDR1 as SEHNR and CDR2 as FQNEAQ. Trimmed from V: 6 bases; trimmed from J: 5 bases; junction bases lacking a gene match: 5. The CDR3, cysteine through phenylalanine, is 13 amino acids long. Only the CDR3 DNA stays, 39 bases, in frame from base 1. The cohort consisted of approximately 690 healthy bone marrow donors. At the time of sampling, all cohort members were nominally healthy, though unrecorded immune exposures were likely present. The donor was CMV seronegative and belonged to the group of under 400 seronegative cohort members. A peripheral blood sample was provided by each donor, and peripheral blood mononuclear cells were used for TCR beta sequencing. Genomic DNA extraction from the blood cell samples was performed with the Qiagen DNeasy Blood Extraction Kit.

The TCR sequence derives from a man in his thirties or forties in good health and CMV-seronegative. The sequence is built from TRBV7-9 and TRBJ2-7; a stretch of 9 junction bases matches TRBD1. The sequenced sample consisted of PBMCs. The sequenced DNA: TGTGCCAGCAGGGGGACAGGGAGGGACGAGCAGTACTTC. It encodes CASRGTGRDEQYF.